These T cell receptor beta chains were read from a single sample in a study of blood T cell repertoires in COVID-19. This table comes from immunoSEQ multiplex PCR, and its TCRdb copy is limited to in-frame clones, with some not included. The sample lists about 100,000 clones; roughly 84% were seen once. The specimen was peripheral blood. Receptors originate from a human donor in a cohort sampled during active COVID-19. CDR3s include the opening cysteine and the closing phenylalanine or tryptophan. D genes are given only for firm matches. The size field is filled for only some rows; it gives once, few, many or a size class.

V,J,D,size,CDR3,DNA
TRBV30,TRBJ1-2,TRBD1,NA,CAWSVQVTGVYGYTF,TGTGCCTGGAGTGTCCAGGTGACAGGGGTCTATGGCTACACCTTC
TRBV15,TRBJ2-1,NA,NA,CATSRGTGVGNEQFF,TGTGCCACCAGCAGAGGGACGGGGGTAGGAAATGAGCAGTTCTTC
TRBV6-6,TRBJ1-2,NA,NA,CASSYSPPTMAHGYTF,TGTGCCAGCAGTTACTCGCCACCCACTATGGCCCATGGCTACACCTTC
TRBV11-2,TRBJ2-7,NA,few,CASSPRDTYSYEQYF,TGTGCCAGCAGCCCCCGGGACACTTACTCCTACGAGCAGTACTTC
TRBV6-5,TRBJ2-1,TRBD2,NA,CASSYRGRAGVLRQFF,TGTGCCAGCAGTTACCGGGGGCGAGCGGGGGTTCTTAGGCAGTTCTTC
TRBV19,TRBJ2-7,NA,NA,CASSNQDSGLYEQYF,TGTGCCAGTAGTAATCAGGACAGCGGCCTCTACGAGCAGTACTTC
TRBV5-4,TRBJ2-1,TRBD2,NA,CASSPTSEFHNEQFF,TGTGCCAGCAGCCCGACTAGCGAGTTCCACAATGAGCAGTTCTTC
TRBV29-1,TRBJ2-7,NA,once,CSVRAPYEQYF,TGCAGCGTTCGCGCACCCTACGAGCAGTACTTC
TRBV7-9,TRBJ1-4,TRBD1,NA,CASSSGGQGYEKLFF,TGTGCCAGCAGCTCTGGGGGACAGGGGTATGAAAAACTGTTTTTT
TRBV29-1,TRBJ1-1,NA,NA,CSVVISTEAFF,TGCAGCGTTGTAATTTCCACTGAAGCTTTCTTT
TRBV2,TRBJ1-1,TRBD1,NA,CASSGDRNTEAFF,TGTGCCAGCAGTGGGGACAGGAACACTGAAGCTTTCTTT
TRBV14,TRBJ1-4,NA,NA,CASSQDTGTNEKLFF,TGTGCCAGCAGCCAAGACACAGGGACTAATGAAAAACTGTTTTTT
TRBV6-5,TRBJ1-4,NA,NA,CASSYGGTANEKLFF,TGTGCCAGCAGTTACGGCGGGACCGCTAATGAAAAACTGTTTTTT
TRBV5-1,TRBJ2-1,TRBD2,NA,CASSLTSGSSYNEQFF,TGCGCCAGCAGCCTTACTAGCGGGAGCTCCTACAATGAGCAGTTCTTC
TRBV10-3,TRBJ1-1,TRBD1,NA,CAISDRGAEAFF,TGTGCCATCAGCGACAGGGGAGCTGAAGCTTTCTTT
TRBV9,TRBJ2-1,TRBD1,NA,CASSVSGTGVDEQFF,TGTGCCAGCAGCGTTTCCGGGACAGGGGTCGATGAGCAGTTCTTC
TRBV11-2,TRBJ2-7,TRBD1,NA,CASTQGTGGFYEQYF,TGTGCCAGCACCCAAGGGACAGGGGGCTTCTACGAGCAGTACTTC
TRBV5-6,TRBJ2-7,TRBD1,NA,CASSSRDRGSYEQYF,TGTGCCAGCAGCTCTCGGGACAGGGGCTCCTACGAGCAGTACTTC
TRBV5-1,TRBJ2-1,TRBD2,NA,CASSLVPSGNEQFF,TGCGCCAGCAGCTTGGTCCCTAGCGGCAATGAGCAGTTCTTC
TRBV5-6,TRBJ1-2,TRBD1,NA,CASSLQGAYGYTF,TGTGCCAGCAGCTTGCAGGGGGCGTATGGCTACACCTTC
TRBV27,TRBJ2-5,NA,NA,CASSPFGGDETQYF,TGTGCCAGCAGTCCGTTTGGCGGGGACGAGACCCAGTACTTC
TRBV7-2,TRBJ2-2,TRBD1,NA,CASSSGQTNTGELFF,TGTGCCAGCAGCTCGGGACAGACGAACACCGGGGAGCTGTTTTTT
TRBV12-2,TRBJ1-2,NA,NA,CASRFTGDGYTF,TGTGCAAGTCGCTTTACAGGGGATGGCTACACCTTC
TRBV7-2,TRBJ2-3,TRBD2,few,CASSQGLGGTDTQYF,TGTGCCAGCAGCCAGGGACTAGGGGGCACAGATACGCAGTATTTT
TRBV6-5,TRBJ2-5,NA,NA,CASNAVQETQYF,TGTGCCAGCAATGCGGTGCAAGAGACCCAGTACTTC
TRBV5-8,TRBJ1-1,NA,NA,CASSFLGRGGTEAFF,TGTGCCAGCAGCTTCCTAGGGAGGGGTGGCACTGAAGCTTTCTTT
TRBV19,TRBJ2-7,NA,NA,CASSVPGVPYEQYF,TGTGCCAGTAGTGTCCCGGGAGTTCCCTACGAGCAGTACTTC
TRBV2,TRBJ2-5,TRBD1,NA,CASGKGALQETQYF,TGTGCCAGCGGAAAGGGGGCCCTCCAAGAGACCCAGTACTTC
TRBV6-5,TRBJ2-3,NA,NA,CASRYGQFTDTQYF,TGTGCCAGCAGATATGGACAGTTCACAGATACGCAGTATTTT
TRBV3-1/TRBV3-2,TRBJ2-5,NA,NA,CASSQGGGPHETQYF,TGTGCCAGCAGCCAAGGGGGGGGCCCCCACGAGACCCAGTACTTC
TRBV11-2,TRBJ1-2,TRBD1,NA,CASSLAGGGGYTF,TGTGCCAGCAGCTTAGCAGGGGGAGGCGGCTACACCTTC
TRBV7-9,TRBJ1-2,NA,NA,CASSLAGAYYGYTF,TGTGCCAGCAGCTTAGCTGGGGCGTACTATGGCTACACCTTC
TRBV6-5,TRBJ1-3,NA,once,CASSGGVGDTIYF,TGTGCCAGCAGCGGGGGAGTTGGAGACACCATATATTTT
TRBV28,TRBJ2-1,NA,NA,CASRADSLSYNEQFF,TGTGCCAGCAGAGCGGACAGCCTATCCTACAATGAGCAGTTCTTC
TRBV4-3,TRBJ2-2,TRBD1,NA,CASSHSGQGAGELFF,TGCGCCAGCAGCCATTCAGGACAGGGGGCCGGGGAGCTGTTTTTT
TRBV18,TRBJ1-6,TRBD1,NA,CASSPQDRETSPLHF,TGTGCCAGCTCACCACAGGACAGGGAGACGTCACCCCTCCACTTT
TRBV3-1/TRBV3-2,TRBJ1-2,NA,NA,CASSQGLPVHTF,TGTGCCAGCAGCCAAGGTCTGCCAGTCCACACCTTC
TRBV19,TRBJ1-5,NA,NA,CATDKDSGGQPQHF,TGTGCCACCGATAAGGACAGCGGCGGTCAGCCCCAGCATTTT
TRBV6-2/TRBV6-3,TRBJ2-6,NA,NA,CASSYSKQSGANVLTF,TGTGCCAGCAGTTACTCGAAACAGTCTGGGGCCAACGTCCTGACTTTC
TRBV6-5,TRBJ2-7,NA,NA,CASSYSGGASYEQYF,TGTGCCAGCAGTTACTCAGGAGGAGCCTCCTACGAGCAGTACTTC
TRBV7-8,TRBJ2-7,NA,NA,CASSPTGIGEQYF,TGTGCCAGCAGCCCCACGGGGATAGGAGAGCAGTACTTC